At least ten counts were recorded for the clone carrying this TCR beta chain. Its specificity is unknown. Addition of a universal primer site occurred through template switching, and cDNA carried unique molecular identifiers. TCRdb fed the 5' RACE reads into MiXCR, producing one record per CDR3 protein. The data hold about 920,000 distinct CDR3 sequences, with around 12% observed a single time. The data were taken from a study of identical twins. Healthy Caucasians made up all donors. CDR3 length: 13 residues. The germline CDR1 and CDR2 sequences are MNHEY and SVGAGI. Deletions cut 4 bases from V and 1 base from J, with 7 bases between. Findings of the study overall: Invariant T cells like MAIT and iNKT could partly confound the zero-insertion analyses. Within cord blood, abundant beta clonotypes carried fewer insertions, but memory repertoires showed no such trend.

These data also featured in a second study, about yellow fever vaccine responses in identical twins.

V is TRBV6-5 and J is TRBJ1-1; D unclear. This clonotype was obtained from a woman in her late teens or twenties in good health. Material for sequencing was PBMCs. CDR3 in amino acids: CASSSQRNTEAFF. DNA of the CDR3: TGTGCCAGCAGTTCTCAGAGGAACACTGAAGCTTTCTTT.